The entry below describes one T cell receptor (beta chain). The target antigen is unknown. This CDR3 is 15 amino acids long. V shed 2 bases, J shed 3 bases, and the junction held 4 bases outside the gene matches. The germline CDR1 and CDR2 sequences are MNHNS and SASEGT. These data are taken from a study of cytomegalovirus exposure and HLA in healthy donors. TCRdb's copy holds only in-frame clones and misses some; the assay was immunoSEQ multiplex PCR. Here the sample spans about 250,000 clones, more than 75% being singletons. General study findings and limits: Reportedly, cytomegalovirus status was diagnosed with high sensitivity and specificity. Listed as cytomegalovirus-associated were 150 to 200 TCR beta chains.

The TCR was taken from a man between 18 and 29 years old in good health and CMV-seropositive. The sample taken for sequencing was PBMCs. The J gene is TRBJ2-7, the V gene TRBV6-1, with 10 bases identical to TRBD2. CDR3 in amino acids: CASSELASGSYEQYF. Written as DNA, the CDR3 is TGTGCCAGCAGTGAACTAGCTAGCGGGAGCTACGAGCAGTACTTC.